This T cell receptor (beta chain) was identified in a study of cytomegalovirus exposure and HLA in healthy donors. Regarding the study as a whole: The study flagged about 150 TCR beta chains as cytomegalovirus-associated.

In its sample, this clone was seen a few times. Its antigen is unknown. Germline CDR1 and CDR2: KGHSH and LQKENI. The CDR3 has 17 amino acids. V trimming: 3 bases; J trimming: 3 bases; junction bases outside the gene matches: 6. Clones were read by immunoSEQ multiplex PCR, and TCRdb kept only the in-frame ones, dropping some. The table records roughly 180,000 clones, roughly 84% of them present only once. The rearrangement links TRBV18 to TRBJ1-3; 12 positions match TRBD1. This receptor was taken from a man younger than 35 in good health and CMV-seropositive. The sequenced sample consisted of PBMCs. The CDR3 is CASSPKGQGAIGNTIYF. The DNA of the CDR3 is TGTGCCAGCTCACCGAAGGGACAGGGGGCGATTGGAAACACCATATATTTT.